The next 13 T cell receptor beta chains were all read from a single sample in a study of a mutant IDH1 vaccine in newly diagnosed glioma. Time point meaning: week 47, end of study. Each dose delivered 300 ug of mutant IDH1 20-mer peptide subcutaneously with imiquimod. Using immunoSEQ multiplex PCR, the repertoire was profiled, and TCRdb retains in-frame clones only, with some absent. Among about 10,000 clones listed, around 81% were seen once. Their recognized antigens are unknown. Sequenced here: PBMCs, sampled from a glioma patient whose treatment included an IDH1 peptide vaccine. The receptors were sampled from a man younger than 40 with glioma.

The chain is built from TRBV19 and TRBJ2-7; the match to TRBD1 covers 8 bases. V dropped 3 bases and J dropped 1; count of bases not matched to a gene: 8. The CDR3 length is 16 residues. CDR1 LNHDA and CDR2 SQIVND come from the germline V gene (reference sequence). The CDR3: CASSIPGDRSSYEQYF. The CDR3 DNA reads as TGTGCCAGTAGTATCCCGGGGGACAGGAGTTCCTACGAGCAGTACTTC.

The rearrangement links TRBV27 to TRBJ2-5; 10 bases are shared with TRBD2. Matching the DNA end better, TRBJ2-7 makes the J call doubtful. The CDR3 covers 13 residues. Germline V gene lookup returns CDR1 MNHEY and CDR2 SMNVEV (reference sequence). CDR3 DNA: TGTGCCAGCTCCGGGACTAGCGAAGGCGAGCAGTACTTC. Its translation is CASSGTSEGEQYF.

The genes are TRBV2 and TRBJ1-2, with TRBD1 matching over 9 bases. The ends lost 6 bases at V and 7 bases at J; junction bases unmatched: 9. The CDR3 loop spans 14 amino acids. Germline CDR1 SNHLY, CDR2 FYNNEI. Here the CDR3 DNA reads TGTGCCAGCAGAGAGACGGGACAGGGAGGTGGCTACACCTTC. Translation: CASRETGQGGGYTF.

The chain has TRBV2 and TRBJ2-7; 14 bases map to TRBD2. The CDR3 consists of 13 residues. The germline V gene encodes CDR1 SNHLY and CDR2 FYNNEI. V gave up 9 bases and J gave up 5 bases; unmatched junction bases: 3. CDR3 in amino acids: CARGTSGSNEQYF. The CDR3 region has the DNA TGTGCCAGGGGGACTAGCGGGAGCAACGAGCAGTACTTC. The entire variable domain, with the rest obtained from reference TRBV2 and TRBJ2-7, is as follows: EPEVTQTPSHQVTQMGQEVILRCVPISNHLYFYWYRQILGQKVEFLVSFYNNEISEKSEIFDDQFSVERPDGSNFTLKIRSTKLEDSAMYFCARGTSGSNEQYFGPGTRLTVT.

This chain joins TRBV7-2 and TRBJ1-4; 8 bases map to TRBD1. CDR1 is SGHTA and CDR2 is FQGNSA in the germline V gene. V dropped 6 bases and J dropped 0; count of bases not matched to a gene: 9. The CDR3 length is 17 residues. DNA of the CDR3: TGTGCCAGCAGTTTGGGACAGGTGACTGCAACTAATGAAAAACTGTTTTTT. Translated: CASSLGQVTATNEKLFF.

The chain recombines TRBV30 with TRBJ1-1; D remains ambiguous. The germline CDR1 and CDR2 sequences are GTSNPN and SVGIG (reference sequence). The V gene lost 1 base and the J gene lost 3 bases, with 15 bases spanning the gap. This CDR3 comprises 15 residues. The CDR3 is CAWSATLGRDTEAFF. The CDR3 coding sequence is TGTGCCTGGAGTGCTACCCTGGGGAGGGACACTGAAGCTTTCTTT.

The V and J genes are TRBV25-1 and TRBJ1-1; D gene uncertain. The CDR3 covers 12 residues. From germline, CDR1 is MGHDK and CDR2 SYGVNS. With 6 bases removed from V and 0 bases from J, the gap between germline ends came to 5 bases. In nucleotides, the CDR3 is TGTGCCAGCAGCGACATGAACACTGAAGCTTTCTTT. Translation: CASSDMNTEAFF.

V usage is TRBV10-2 and J usage is TRBJ2-7; 8 positions agree with TRBD1. The CDR3 consists of 15 residues. Germline V CDR1 and CDR2: WSHSY, SAAADI. V trimming: 3 bases; J trimming: 0 bases; junction bases outside the gene matches: 4. The CDR3 nucleotides are TGCGCCAGCAGTGACCGGGACAGGTTCTCCTACGAGCAGTACTTC. Protein: CASSDRDRFSYEQYF.

The chain has TRBV11-2 and TRBJ1-6; D remains ambiguous. CDR1 is SGHAT, CDR2 FQNNGV, per germline. V lost 0 bases and J lost 7, with 4 bases in between. This CDR3 contains 13 residues. In DNA, the CDR3 is TGTGCCAGCAGCTTAGACGTAAATTCACCCCTCCACTTT. Its translation is CASSLDVNSPLHF.

J is TRBJ1-2 and V is TRBV30; 8 bases line up with TRBD1. V was pared by 3 bases and J by 12 bases, with 12 bases of the junction left unmatched. From germline, CDR1 is GTSNPN and CDR2 SVGIG (reference sequence). The CDR3 extends over 13 amino acids. The CDR3 DNA sequence: TGTGCCTGGAGCCCTCGCCAGGACAGGGAACACACCTTC. Translation: CAWSPRQDREHTF.

The chain combines TRBV10-1 with TRBJ2-1; D call uncertain. V was cut by 0 bases and J by 7 bases, with 10 bases left in between. Germline CDR1 and CDR2: WNHNN and SYGVQD (reference sequence). CDR3 size: 14 residues. Written as DNA, the CDR3 is TGCGCCAGCAGTGAGTCGGTAATAAGTAATGAGCAGTTCTTC. Translation gives CASSESVISNEQFF.

J is TRBJ1-5 and V is TRBV19, with 7 bases fitting TRBD1. The junction had 8 bases not matched to a gene; V was cut back by 7 bases and J by 5 bases. The CDR3 covers 14 residues. Germline V gives CDR1 LNHDA, CDR2 SQIVND (reference sequence). The CDR3 region is CASTKRDSYQPQHF. CDR3 nucleotide sequence: TGTGCCAGTACCAAAAGGGACAGTTATCAGCCCCAGCATTTT.

CDR3 DNA: TGTGCCAGCAGCTCAAGACTAGCGGGAGGAATCGAGCAGTACTTC. Translation: CASSSRLAGGIEQYF. This chain links TRBV7-8 with TRBJ2-7; 13 nucleotides line up with TRBD2. The CDR3 spans 15 residues. V gave up 4 bases and J gave up 6 bases; unmatched junction bases: 6. Germline V lookup: CDR1 SGHVS, CDR2 FQNEAQ.